Listed here is a single T cell receptor beta chain. The data derive from a study of T-cell reconstitution after alpha-beta-depleted transplantation in children. The CDR3 spans 20 residues. Germline lookup yields CDR1 DFQATT and CDR2 SNEGSKA (reference sequence). V lost 1 base to trimming and J lost 6 bases; unmatched junction nucleotides: 17. Preparation of the TCRbeta library was carried out with unique molecular identifiers. From the PCR reads, TCRdb called clonotypes with MiXCR, one entry per CDR3 protein. The repertoire consists of about 440,000 distinct CDR3 sequences, with roughly two fifths occurring once and the leading ten covering roughly a quarter.

The rearrangement links TRBV20-1 to TRBJ2-3; 15 nucleotides line up with TRBD2. The sample was PBMCs, taken before TCRalphabeta/CD19-depleted stem cell transplant. The source is a girl aged 2 to 9 with aplastic anemia, due to receive a stem cell transplant. CDR3: CSARVRGSPRTSGRGDTQYF. CDR3 sequence (DNA): TGCAGTGCTAGAGTCCGAGGAAGTCCCAGGACTAGCGGGAGGGGGGATACGCAGTATTTT.